The TCR beta chain under discussion was sequenced for a study of T cell responses to AZD1222 COVID-19 vaccine. This clone was observed a single time. The CDR3 length is 15 residues. Germline CDR1 is MGHDK and CDR2 is SYGVNS. Trimming shortened V by 1 base and J by 5 bases, and 14 bases separated the two germline ends. Clones were read by immunoSEQ multiplex PCR, and TCRdb kept only the in-frame ones, dropping some. The data hold 150,000 to 200,000 clones, with about nine tenths observed a single time. The J gene is TRBJ1-2, the V gene TRBV25-1; no clear D gene. The origin of this receptor is an adult who received the MenACWY meningococcal vaccine as a control. The source was peripheral blood, collected 28 days after the second dose of the MenACWY control vaccine. CDR3 bases: TGTGCCAGCAGTGAATTGGGCCGGGATCAATATGGCTACACCTTC. Translated: CASSELGRDQYGYTF.